The subject of this entry is one TCR beta chain. The assay was immunoSEQ multiplex PCR, and TCRdb's table has in-frame clones only and misses some. The data hold 300,000 to 400,000 clones, with 70% to 90% observed a single time. The data were taken from a study of blood T cell repertoires in COVID-19. Study information: Acute and convalescent COVID-19 samples came from the United States, Italy and Spain.

Specimen: peripheral blood. This clonotype was sampled from an older woman with COVID-19, enrolled during active disease.

The CDR3 DNA is TGTGCCAGCAGCCAAGATTGGGGACAGGGGGCGAGCTACACCTTC. Amino acids: CASSQDWGQGASYTF. This chain uses TRBV3-1 (or the pseudogene TRBV3-2) with TRBJ1-2, with TRBD1 matching 12 bases. The CDR3 loop spans 15 amino acids. CDR1 and CDR2 (germline): LGHDT, YNNKEL (reference sequence). V lost 0 bases to trimming and J lost 9 bases; unmatched junction nucleotides: 5.